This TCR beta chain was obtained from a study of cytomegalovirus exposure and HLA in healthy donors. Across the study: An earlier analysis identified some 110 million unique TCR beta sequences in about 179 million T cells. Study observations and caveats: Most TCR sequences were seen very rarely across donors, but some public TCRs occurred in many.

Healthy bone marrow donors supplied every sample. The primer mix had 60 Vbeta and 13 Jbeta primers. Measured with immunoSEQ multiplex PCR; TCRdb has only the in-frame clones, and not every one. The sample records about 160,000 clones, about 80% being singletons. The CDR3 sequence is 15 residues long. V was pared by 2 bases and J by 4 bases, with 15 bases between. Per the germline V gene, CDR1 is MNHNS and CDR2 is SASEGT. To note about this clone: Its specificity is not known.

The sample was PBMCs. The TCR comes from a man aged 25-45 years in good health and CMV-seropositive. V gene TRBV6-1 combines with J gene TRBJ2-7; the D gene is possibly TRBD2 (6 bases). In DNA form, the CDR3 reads TGTGCCAGCAGTGAATCAATCGGACTACCTTACGAGCAGTACTTC. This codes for CASSESIGLPYEQYF.